One sample yielded the 5 T cell receptor beta chains listed below, sequenced in a study of post-analysis software for immune sequencing data. General study findings and limits: A handful of TRBV segments were significantly more frequent in patients than in controls. TRBV5-6, TRBV5-1 and TRBV20-1 were among these segments.

The authors incorporated unique molecular identifiers into the TCR beta cDNA libraries. MiXCR, run by TCRdb on the PCR reads, gives a single entry per CDR3 protein. The data show 750,000 to 950,000 distinct CDR3 sequences, under 70% seen once. These receptors have no identified antigens. The source material was blood. These receptors were obtained from a girl aged 5 to 17 with multiple sclerosis.

The V call is TRBV12-3 or TRBV12-4, the J call TRBJ2-3; TRBD1 agrees at 7 bases. The length of the CDR3 is 14 residues. V was pared by 6 bases and J by 0 bases, with 3 bases of the junction left unmatched. CDR3 protein: CASRSRGSTDTQYF. The CDR3 DNA follows: TGTGCCAGCAGGTCCAGGGGGAGCACAGATACGCAGTATTTT.

The V and J genes are TRBV7-2 and TRBJ1-1, with D perhaps TRBD1 (5 bases). The germline V gene encodes CDR1 SGHTA and CDR2 FQGNSA. The CDR3 contains 17 residues. V was trimmed by 1 base and J by 1 base, leaving 16 bases between them. The CDR3 bases are TGTGCCAGCAGCTTAGGTGGGGCCCTGAGAAAGAACACTGAAGCTTTCTTT. Translating it yields CASSLGGALRKNTEAFF.

CDR3 protein: CASSYSSGYLNEQFF. The DNA for the CDR3 is TGTGCCAGCAGTTACTCGAGCGGCTACTTGAATGAGCAGTTCTTC. This chain uses TRBV6-2 or TRBV6-3 with TRBJ2-1, with D maybe TRBD2 (5 bases). Germline V CDR1 and CDR2: MNHEY, SVGEGT. The CDR3 length is 15 residues. Trimming took 0 bases from V and 7 from J, leaving 13 bases between them.

The chain joins TRBV25-1 to TRBJ1-4; D is undetermined. The CDR3 has 15 amino acids. The V end was cut by 3 bases, the J end by 0 bases, with 8 bases between. CDR1 and CDR2 (germline): MGHDK, SYGVNS. CDR3 sequence: CASSDSLTTNEKLFF. The CDR3 DNA reads TGTGCCAGCAGTGACTCCCTTACAACTAATGAAAAACTGTTTTTT.

The chain has TRBV29-1 and TRBJ2-6, with 14 bases lining up with TRBD2. Germline CDR1 is SQVTM and CDR2 is ANQGSEA. CDR3 size: 18 residues. After removal of 6 bases from V and 0 bases from J, the junction contained 7 bases not matched to a gene. The CDR3 here is CSVDGLAGGSSGANVLTF. The CDR3 DNA follows: TGCAGCGTCGACGGACTAGCGGGAGGAAGCTCTGGGGCCAACGTCCTGACTTTC.